A selection of T cell receptor beta chains follows, all from one sample in a study of shared clonotypes between healthy human individuals. This table comes from immunoSEQ multiplex PCR, and its TCRdb copy is limited to in-frame clones, with some not included. The repertoire consists of some 2,100,000 clones, with about 93% occurring once and the leading ten covering 1.5% to 2%. Specimen: naive CD8+ T cells from PBMCs. These receptors were taken from a man aged 18-30 years in good health. Some clones in this sample may be carry-over from other donors' samples. Both conserved end residues are part of each CDR3. A D gene is named only where the DNA matches it firmly. Clone size, where shown, is once, few, many, or a class for clones that have expanded.

>-|TRBJ1-1|-|TRBV7-9
TGTGCCAGCAGCTCGGCCGCAAGGAACACTGAAGCTTTCTTT
CASSSAARNTEAFF
>-|TRBJ1-2|-|TRBV14
TGTGCCAGCAGCCAAGGAGGTCAGGTGCAGATCTATGGCTACACCTTC
CASSQGGQVQIYGYTF
>-|TRBJ2-3|TRBD2|TRBV9
TGTGCCAGCAGCGTAAGGGGGGCGAGCGGGAGGAGGGATACGCAGTATTTT
CASSVRGASGRRDTQYF
>-|TRBJ1-5|TRBD1|TRBV19
TGTGCCAGTAGTATGGACAGGGTTGGCAATCAGCCCCAGCATTTT
CASSMDRVGNQPQHF
>-|TRBJ2-2|-|TRBV1
TGCACCAGCAGCCAAAGTCGGGGGCGCACCCGGCCGGGGGAGCTGTTTTTT
CTSSQSRGRTRPGELFF
>-|TRBJ2-7|TRBD2|TRBV7-6
TGTGCCAGCAGCTTCACTAGCGGGCGCTCCTACGAGCAGTACTTC
CASSFTSGRSYEQYF
>-|TRBJ2-1|TRBD2|TRBV29-1
TGCAGCGTTGAACGGACGGGACTAGCAGGTGATGAGCAGTTCTTC
CSVERTGLAGDEQFF
>-|TRBJ1-2|-|TRBV4-1
TGCGCCAGCAGCCATGACAAGACAAGGATAAATGGCTACACCTTC
CASSHDKTRINGYTF
>-|TRBJ1-2|-|TRBV7-9
TGTGCCAGCAGCTTAGATATCAGGGGTGGAGGCTACACCTTC
CASSLDIRGGGYTF
>-|TRBJ1-1|-|TRBV6-5
TGTGCCAGCAGTTTGTTTCGTGGGGTCTCTGAAGCTTTCTTT
CASSLFRGVSEAFF
>-|TRBJ2-1|TRBD1|TRBV9
TGTGCCAGCAGCGCAGGCCCGAGAGGGGGCGATGAGCAGTTCTTC
CASSAGPRGGDEQFF
>-|TRBJ2-1|-|TRBV2
TGTGCCAGCAGTGACCCGGGAGAGCGGTACAATGAGCAGTTCTTC
CASSDPGERYNEQFF
>-|TRBJ2-7|-|TRBV5-1
TGCGCCAGCAGCTTGACCAATATCTACGAGCAGTACTTC
CASSLTNIYEQYF
>-|TRBJ1-1|-|TRBV10-1
TGCGCCAGCAGGCCATCGGCAGGGCTGAACACTGAAGCTTTCTTT
CASRPSAGLNTEAFF
>-|TRBJ2-7|TRBD1|TRBV19
TGTGCCAGCTCGGACAGGGGGAGCTCCTACGAGCAGTACTTC
CASSDRGSSYEQYF
>-|TRBJ2-6|TRBD1|TRBV28
TGTGCCAGCAGGGGACAGGGAAGTGGGGCCAACGTCCTGACTTTC
CASRGQGSGANVLTF
>-|TRBJ1-1|-|TRBV6-5
TGTGCCAGCACCTACGGGACTGAAGCTTTCTTT
CASTYGTEAFF
>-|TRBJ1-5|TRBD1|TRBV7-9
TGTGCCAGCAGGGGACAGGGCGATCAGCCCCAGCATTTT
CASRGQGDQPQHF
>-|TRBJ2-1|TRBD2|TRBV12-5
TGTGCTACCCACCCGGGACTAGCGGCCTTGTTATGCGTCAATGAGCAGTTCTTC
CATHPGLAALLCVNEQFF
>once|TRBJ2-7|TRBD1|TRBV9
TGTGCCAGCAGCCTGGGACAGGGGTCCTCCGAGCAGTACTTC
CASSLGQGSSEQYF
>-|TRBJ2-3|-|TRBV19
TGTGCCAGTAGCCCTACCTATCTAGGGGCTAGCACAGATACGCAGTATTTT
CASSPTYLGASTDTQYF
>-|TRBJ1-1|TRBD1|TRBV10-3
TGTGCCATCAGACCGGGACAGACTAACACTGAAGCTTTCTTT
CAIRPGQTNTEAFF
>-|TRBJ2-7|TRBD1|TRBV28
TGTGCCAGCACCGGGACAGATCATTCCTACGAGCAGTACTTC
CASTGTDHSYEQYF
>-|TRBJ1-5|-|TRBV4-1
TGCGCCAGCAGCCAAGATTCCGTGGGTATGTCGGGGGTCGATCAGCCCCAGCATTTT
CASSQDSVGMSGVDQPQHF
>-|TRBJ2-7|-|TRBV2
TGTGCCAGCAGTGATAGGCTAGTAATAGCCTACGAGCAGTACTTC
CASSDRLVIAYEQYF
>-|TRBJ2-3|-|TRBV27
TGTGCCAGCAGTTTAATAGGGGGGGCTGGCACAGATACGCAGTATTTT
CASSLIGGAGTDTQYF
>-|TRBJ2-5|TRBD2|TRBV6-1
TGTGCCAGCAGTGAAGCGACTAGCGGGAGGGAGACCCAGTACTTC
CASSEATSGRETQYF
>-|TRBJ2-1|-|TRBV27
TGTGCCAGCAGGACCGACTCGAGCTCCTACAATGAGCAGTTCTTC
CASRTDSSSYNEQFF
>-|TRBJ2-3|TRBD2|TRBV4-3
TGCGCCAGCAGCCTAGCGGGAGGGTTTACAGATACGCAGTATTTT
CASSLAGGFTDTQYF
>-|TRBJ2-7|TRBD2|TRBV9
TGTGCCAGCAGCCCCGAAATAGCGGGAGAATACGAGCAGTACTTC
CASSPEIAGEYEQYF
>-|TRBJ2-3|-|TRBV5-1
TGCGCCAGCATGCCCCGTGGTAGTCGGACAGATACGCAGTATTTT
CASMPRGSRTDTQYF
>-|TRBJ1-2|-|TRBV10-2
TGCGCCAGCAGTGATCGCGGGCTCCATAACTATGGCTACACCTTC
CASSDRGLHNYGYTF
>-|TRBJ2-2|-|TRBV6-6
TGTGCCAGCAGTTACTCGCCCAGAAGGAACACCGGGGAGCTGTTTTTT
CASSYSPRRNTGELFF
>few|TRBJ1-1|-|TRBV4-2
TGTGCCAGCACCCCACAAGGACACGACACTGAAGCTTTCTTT
CASTPQGHDTEAFF
>-|TRBJ2-3|TRBD1|TRBV5-6
TGTGCCAGCAGCCTAGGACAGGGCGAGTATTTT
CASSLGQGEYF
>-|TRBJ2-7|TRBD1|TRBV2
TGTGCCAGCGGGTACACCGGACAGGGGGACTACGAGCAGTACTTC
CASGYTGQGDYEQYF
>-|TRBJ2-5|TRBD1|TRBV9
TGTGCCAGCAGCGTAGGAGGGGGCGCGGGAGAGACCCAGTACTTC
CASSVGGGAGETQYF
>-|TRBJ2-7|-|TRBV30
TGTGCCTGGAGTGTTAGCTACGAGCAGTACTTC
CAWSVSYEQYF
>-|TRBJ2-7|TRBD1|TRBV7-8
TGTGCCAGCAGCCTACTGGGTAAGCCGGGACAGGGTTCCTACGAGCAGTACTTC
CASSLLGKPGQGSYEQYF
>-|TRBJ2-7|-|TRBV7-2
TGTGCCAGCAGCTCCCCCCGGGCTAGCCTCCGGAACGAGCAGTACTTC
CASSSPRASLRNEQYF
>-|TRBJ2-3|TRBD2|TRBV19
TGTGCCACCAACACACGCGGGGGACCAGATACGCAGTATTTT
CATNTRGGPDTQYF
>-|TRBJ1-4|-|TRBV7-9
TGTGCCAGCAGCTGGGCCGGGCGTGGAACGCATGAAAAACTGTTTTTT
CASSWAGRGTHEKLFF
>-|TRBJ1-2|-|TRBV5-1
TGCGCCAGCAGCTTGGGGCAGGGGTACTATGGCTACACCTTC
CASSLGQGYYGYTF
>few|TRBJ1-2|-|TRBV9
TGTGCCAGCAGCGTATCGATTGGAGGGAGGGATCTGCGTGGCTACACCTTC
CASSVSIGGRDLRGYTF
>once|TRBJ2-7|TRBD1|TRBV15
TGTGCCACCAGGAACCGGGACAGAGGCCCCTACGAGCAGTACTTC
CATRNRDRGPYEQYF
>-|TRBJ2-1|TRBD1|TRBV28
TGTGCCAGCAGTTTGCGGACAGGGAGCTCCTACAATGAGCAGTTCTTC
CASSLRTGSSYNEQFF
>-|TRBJ2-5|TRBD2|TRBV6-6
TGTGCCAGCAGTCGCGGGACTAGCCAAGAGACCCAGTACTTC
CASSRGTSQETQYF
>-|TRBJ1-1|TRBD1|TRBV4-3
TGCGCCAGCAGCCCACTGACAGGGTTGAGCACTGAAGCTTTCTTT
CASSPLTGLSTEAFF